This TCR beta chain was documented in a study of low-dose radiotherapy and immunotherapy resistance in tumors (dated by TCRdb to between 2021 and 2024). Study-wide context: In Cohort 1, each fraction delivered 0.5 Gy every 2 weeks, and the prescribed total PTV dose was 6.5 Gy. Starting on cycle 1 day 1, patients took 300 mg of aspirin by mouth once a day for four cycles. The translational analysis covered eight patients: three from the first dose cohort and the first five from the second dose cohort. Cyclophosphamide 200 mg/m2 was administered intravenously every two weeks, one day before each radiation and immunotherapy administration. In Cohort 2, 1 Gy per fraction was delivered every two weeks, for a total of 13 Gy over 26 weeks. Nivolumab and ipilimumab were both given intravenously, with nivolumab at a 240 mg flat dose every two weeks and ipilimumab at 1 mg/kg every six weeks. The trial did not randomize participants into treatment groups.

First-strand cDNA was synthesized with Superscript III and a set of TRAV- and TRBV-specific primers, covering both TCRalpha and TCRbeta chains. TCRs were amplified with Phusion for roughly 20 PCR cycles using a constant-region primer together with the adapter attached to the V primers. Isolated mRNA was amplified with the MessageAmp II aRNA Amplification Kit, using an approximately 17-hour in vitro transcription at 37°C. mRNA for TCR sequencing was isolated with the Dynabeads mRNA DIRECT Purification Kit. Indexed Illumina adapters were added in a second Phusion PCR of roughly 27 cycles, and the PCR products were purified with AMPure XP beads. Deep sequencing of the TCRalpha and TCRbeta libraries was carried out on an Illumina MiniSeq instrument. In the authors' own workflow: Custom Perl scripts pooled TCR sequences encoding the same protein, removed out-of-frame sequences and computed each clonotype's abundance. The analysis excluded TCR sequences that were supported by just one read. The metrics used to describe the repertoires included Shannon entropy, Gini index, clonality, richness, and the frequency of TCRs shared between repertoires. TCRdb redid the processing of the public reads, applying fastp at Q25 and MiXCR, and retained in-frame beta chains. Each CDR3 protein gets just one entry, which takes the most common genes and DNA from the rows behind it. None of the V and J calls come from the authors' own analysis; TCRdb made them. This sample is represented by some 88,000 distinct CDR3 sequences; just under 9.5% of them were singletons. The biggest ten clones account for around 0.96% of the sample.

The sample's time point label is to be understood as: before trial treatment. Donors were enrolled in RACIN, a single-arm phase I dose-escalation trial in which nivolumab, ipilimumab, aspirin, low-dose cyclophosphamide and low-dose radiotherapy were combined. To be eligible, a patient needed to have an advanced solid tumor that was TIL-negative. This clonotype occurred many times. Which antigen it targets is not known. Nothing much larger sits one base from this clone, and base qualities are not available. Clipping removes 0 bases from V and 2 bases from J, with 7 as the unmatched junction base count. In the germline V gene, CDR1 corresponds to LGHNA and CDR2 to YSLEER. From the cysteine through the phenylalanine, the CDR3 covers 17 amino acids. CDR3 DNA only is kept here, 51 bases in frame from base 1.

The sequence is built from TRBV4-3 and TRBJ2-3; 8 middle bases align to TRBD1. The TCR comes from a male donor with prostate cancer. Sequencing was performed on PBMCs, taken before treatment. The CDR3 protein: CASSQDGWDRFTDTQYF. The DNA reads as follows: TGCGCCAGCAGCCAAGATGGCTGGGACAGGTTCACAGATACGCAGTATTTT.